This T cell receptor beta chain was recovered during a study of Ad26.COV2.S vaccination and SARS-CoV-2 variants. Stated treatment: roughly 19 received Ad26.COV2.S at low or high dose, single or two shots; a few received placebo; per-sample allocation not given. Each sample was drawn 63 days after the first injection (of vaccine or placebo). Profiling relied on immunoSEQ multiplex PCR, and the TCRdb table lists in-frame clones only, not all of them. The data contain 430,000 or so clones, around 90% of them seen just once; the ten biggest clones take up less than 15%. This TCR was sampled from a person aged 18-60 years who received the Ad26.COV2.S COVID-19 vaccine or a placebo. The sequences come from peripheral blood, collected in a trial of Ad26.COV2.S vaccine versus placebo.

CDR3 loop: CASSFPGTRTRTEAFF. CDR3 bases: TGTGCCAGCAGCTTTCCCGGGACCAGAACCAGGACTGAAGCTTTCTTT. V usage is TRBV5-4 and J usage is TRBJ1-1; D possibly corresponds to TRBD1 (5 bases). V lost 2 bases to trimming and J lost 5 bases, with 19 bases between them. This CDR3 contains 16 residues. CDR1 and CDR2 from the germline V gene are SGHNT and YYREEE (reference sequence).